This T cell receptor (beta chain) is drawn from a study of cytomegalovirus exposure and HLA in healthy donors. Broader study findings: Presence/absence analyses assumed roughly uniform sequencing depth across donors, which may not hold.

The length of the CDR3 is 14 residues. V was shortened by 5 bases and J by 2 bases, with 10 bases between the two germline ends. The V gene's germline CDR1 is LNHDA and CDR2 SQIVND (reference sequence). Comments on this clone: Its antigen remains unknown. The same CDR3 can be traced to other DNA sequences in this sample.

Amplification used 60 Vbeta primers and 13 Jbeta primers. Libraries were prepared by immunoSEQ multiplex PCR; TCRdb keeps only in-frame clonotypes and omits some of them. This sample contains around 34,000 clones. This chain joins TRBV19 and TRBJ2-1, with D hard to call. This receptor was obtained from a woman aged 40 to 50 in good health and CMV-seropositive. Sequencing was performed on PBMCs. The CDR3 here is CASSPVAAYNEQFF. DNA for the CDR3: TGTGCCAGTAGTCCTGTGGCGGCCTACAATGAGCAGTTCTTC.